A selection of T cell receptor beta chains follows, all from one sample in a study of response to subunit inactivated influenza vaccine. In TCRdb, the RT-PCR reads were re-called with MiXCR into one record per CDR3 protein. The data contain about 180,000 distinct CDR3 sequences, around 9% of them singletons. Sequencing was performed on non-naive T cells sorted from PBMCs, taken on the day of vaccination. These receptors came from a man aged 50 or older who received an inactivated influenza vaccine. The CDR3 runs from the conserved cysteine through the conserved F or W. A D gene is named only where the DNA matches it firmly. The size of a clone is reported for some rows only, either as once, few or many, or as a class for expanded clones.

.	TRBJ2-5	TRBD2	TRBV7-6	CASTGLAGETQYF	TGTGCCAGCACCGGACTAGCCGGTGAGACCCAGTACTTC
many	TRBJ1-2	TRBD1	TRBV18	CASSLDGTGIYGYTF	TGTGCCAGCTCGCTGGACGGGACAGGGATCTATGGCTACACCTTC
.	TRBJ2-6	TRBD2	TRBV28	CASSFASGRNAANVLTF	TGTGCCAGCAGTTTTGCTAGCGGGAGAAACGCGGCCAACGTCCTGACTTTC
few	TRBJ1-2	.	TRBV7-8	CASSRFRDGGGYTF	TGTGCCAGCAGCCGATTTCGGGACGGCGGTGGCTACACCTTC
.	TRBJ2-1	TRBD2	TRBV20-1	CSARGSTSGGHNEQFF	TGCAGTGCTAGAGGGTCCACTAGCGGGGGGCACAATGAGCAGTTCTTC
.	TRBJ2-1	.	TRBV15	CATGGLGGAGSYNEQFF	TGTGCCACGGGAGGACTAGGGGGCGCGGGCTCCTACAATGAGCAGTTCTTC
few	TRBJ1-2	TRBD1	TRBV6-2/TRBV6-3	CASSYVPRQGNYGYTF	TGTGCCAGCAGTTACGTTCCCCGACAGGGGAACTATGGCTACACCTTC
few	TRBJ1-5	TRBD1	TRBV27	CASSLSGQVGLDQPQHF	TGTGCCAGCAGTTTATCGGGACAGGTTGGGCTGGATCAGCCCCAGCATTTT
.	TRBJ2-3	TRBD1	TRBV12-3/TRBV12-4	CASTIGTGNTDTQYF	TGTGCCAGCACCATAGGGACAGGGAACACAGATACGCAGTATTTT
.	TRBJ1-3	.	TRBV4-2	CASSQDPTTGTGNTIYF	TGTGCCAGCAGCCAAGACCCCACGACAGGAACTGGAAACACCATATATTTT
few	TRBJ2-7	TRBD1	TRBV4-1	CASSQGVLGGTGSYEQYF	TGCGCCAGCAGCCAAGGGGTTTTAGGCGGGACAGGGAGCTACGAGCAGTACTTC
few	TRBJ1-3	.	TRBV5-5	CASSRTVQSSGNTIYF	TGTGCCAGCAGCCGAACGGTCCAGAGCTCTGGAAACACCATATATTTT
.	TRBJ1-3	.	TRBV5-1	CASSLEAVAAGNTIYF	TGCGCCAGCAGCTTGGAGGCAGTGGCTGCTGGAAACACCATATATTTT
.	TRBJ2-7	.	TRBV21-1	CASNSYPSEGKAYEQYF	TGTGCCAGCAACTCCTACCCATCGGAGGGTAAAGCCTACGAGCAGTACTTC
few	TRBJ2-3	.	TRBV29-1	CSVVFGSMSDTQYF	TGCAGCGTTGTATTTGGGTCAATGTCGGATACGCAGTATTTT
many	TRBJ2-2	.	TRBV6-1	CASSTLRSNTGELFF	TGTGCCAGCAGTACGTTGCGGAGCAACACCGGGGAGCTGTTTTTT
many	TRBJ1-3	.	TRBV7-9	CASSSQSNTIYF	TGTGCCAGCAGCTCGCAATCAAACACCATATATTTT
few	TRBJ2-3	TRBD2	TRBV7-3	CASSSGLAGDTQYF	TGTGCCAGCAGCTCGGGACTAGCGGGAGATACGCAGTATTTT
few	TRBJ1-2	.	TRBV2	CASRDAGAGYTF	TGTGCCAGCAGGGATGCGGGGGCTGGCTACACCTTC
.	TRBJ1-5	TRBD1	TRBV2	CATQGGSNQPQHF	TGTGCCACCCAGGGGGGAAGCAATCAGCCCCAGCATTTT
many	TRBJ2-1	.	TRBV29-1	CSGGFEEQFF	TGCAGCGGGGGATTCGAGGAGCAGTTCTTC
many	TRBJ2-3	.	TRBV20-1	CSALVWGGPQDTQYF	TGCAGTGCTCTGGTATGGGGAGGCCCCCAGGATACGCAGTATTTT
few	TRBJ1-1	.	TRBV4-2	CASSQEAGNTEAFF	TGTGCCAGCAGCCAAGAGGCGGGGAACACTGAAGCTTTCTTT
few	TRBJ2-7	TRBD2	TRBV7-3	CASSLDASGRSEQYF	TGTGCCAGCAGCTTAGACGCCAGCGGGAGAAGTGAGCAGTACTTC
many	TRBJ2-7	.	TRBV20-1	CSARVFGTGDYEQYF	TGCAGTGCTAGAGTATTCGGGACGGGTGACTACGAGCAGTACTTC
many	TRBJ2-7	TRBD2	TRBV28	CASSSFGGRQGEQYF	TGTGCCAGCAGCTCTTTCGGCGGGAGACAAGGCGAGCAGTACTTC
many	TRBJ2-3	.	TRBV20-1	CSARGTGNTDTQYF	TGCAGTGCTAGAGGAACCGGAAACACAGATACGCAGTATTTT
.	TRBJ2-3	TRBD2	TRBV7-6	CASSPGTSGRVSSTQYF	TGTGCCAGCAGCCCCGGGACTAGCGGGAGGGTGAGCAGTACGCAGTATTTT
many	TRBJ2-1	TRBD1	TRBV12-3/TRBV12-4	CASSDLGTESSYNEQFF	TGTGCCAGCAGCGACCTCGGGACAGAGAGCTCCTACAATGAGCAGTTCTTC
few	TRBJ2-3	.	TRBV10-3	CAIMRGFGSTDTQYF	TGTGCCATCATGCGGGGTTTTGGGAGCACAGATACGCAGTATTTT
many	TRBJ2-3	.	TRBV5-1	CASSIASDTQYF	TGCGCCAGCAGTATAGCTTCAGATACGCAGTATTTT
few	TRBJ1-1	.	TRBV6-2/TRBV6-3	CASSYPIVGGLNTEAFF	TGTGCCAGCAGTTACCCCATCGTTGGAGGCTTGAACACTGAAGCTTTCTTT
few	TRBJ2-4	.	TRBV9	CASSAAGTSAKNIQYF	TGTGCCAGCAGCGCTGCGGGGACCTCAGCCAAAAACATTCAGTACTTC
.	TRBJ2-3	.	TRBV18	CASSPLANTDTQYF	TGTGCCAGCTCACCATTAGCGAACACAGATACGCAGTATTTT
few	TRBJ2-7	.	TRBV20-1	CSARSSREASYEQYF	TGCAGTGCTAGAAGCTCGAGGGAAGCTAGCTACGAGCAGTACTTC
many	TRBJ2-5	TRBD1	TRBV5-6	CASTGQGALETQYF	TGTGCCAGCACTGGACAGGGGGCCTTAGAGACCCAGTACTTC
many	TRBJ2-1	.	TRBV7-9	CASSNRNQGEVVEQFF	TGTGCCAGCAGCAACAGAAACCAGGGAGAGGTGGTTGAGCAGTTCTTC
many	TRBJ1-1	.	TRBV5-1	CASSLEGTEAFF	TGCGCCAGCAGCTTGGAGGGGACTGAAGCTTTCTTT